This entry lists 5 T cell receptor beta chains sequenced from one sample in a study of technical replicates of blood from four donors. TCRdb's copy holds only in-frame clones and misses some; the assay was immunoSEQ multiplex PCR. The sample lists about 90,000 clones; 94% were seen once. The sequenced material came from T cells isolated from PBMCs. All receptors derive from a human donor in good health.

The chain joins TRBV5-1 to TRBJ2-7, with 8 bases identical to TRBD2. CDR3 length: 14 amino acids. The germline gives CDR1 SGHRS, CDR2 YFSETQ. The ends lost 0 bases at V and 4 bases at J; junction bases unmatched: 3. This CDR3 reads CASSLAGGDYEQYF. The CDR3 region has the DNA TGCGCCAGCAGCTTGGCCGGGGGGGATTACGAGCAGTACTTC. The whole variable domain, remainder taken from reference TRBV5-1 and TRBJ2-7, is KAGVTQTPRYLIKTRGQQVTLSCSPISGHRSVSWYQQTPGQGLQFLFEYFSETQRNKGNFPGRFSGRQFSNSRSEMNVSTLELGDSALYLCASSLAGGDYEQYFGPGTRLTVT.

V is TRBV18 and J is TRBJ2-5; 10 bases fit TRBD2. CDR3 length: 16 amino acids. V trimming: 6 bases; J trimming: 2 bases; junction bases outside the gene matches: 9. Germline V lookup: CDR1 KGHSH, CDR2 LQKENI. The DNA for the CDR3 is TGTGCCAGCTCCCCTATTAGCGGGAGGAATCAAGAGACCCAGTACTTC. Amino acids: CASSPISGRNQETQYF.

The V and J genes are TRBV30 and TRBJ1-5; D gene uncertain. The V end lost 3 bases, the J end lost 4 bases, and 13 bases lay between the germline ends. From germline, CDR1 is GTSNPN and CDR2 SVGIG (reference sequence). The CDR3 sequence is 14 residues long. In DNA, the CDR3 is TGTGCCTGGAGCACCTCCCTCGGGAATCAGCCCCAGCATTTT. Translating gives CAWSTSLGNQPQHF.

This clone has just one count. The chain couples TRBV25-1 to TRBJ2-2; 7 bases fit TRBD1. The CDR3 spans 18 residues. CDR1 is MGHDK, CDR2 SYGVNS, per germline. V shed 1 base and J 4 bases; nucleotides not matched to a gene: 12. CDR3 sequence: CASSELDRSKDRTGELFF. Written as DNA, the CDR3 is TGTGCCAGCAGTGAATTGGACAGGAGCAAAGACCGCACCGGGGAGCTGTTTTTT.

V usage is TRBV10-3 and J usage is TRBJ2-2; weak D call: TRBD1 (6 bases). The CDR3 is 14 residues long. Trimming pared 4 bases from V and 3 bases from J, leaving 9 bases between. Germline lookup yields CDR1 ENHRY and CDR2 SYGVKD. As DNA, the CDR3 is TGTGCCATCAGTGGCAGGGGAGACACCGGGGAGCTGTTTTTT. Its protein product is CAISGRGDTGELFF.